This entry lists 24 T cell receptor beta chains sequenced from one sample in a study of T-cell reconstitution after alpha-beta-depleted transplantation in children. During its preparation, the TCRbeta library received unique molecular identifiers. TCRdb called the PCR reads again in MiXCR, with one record for every CDR3 protein. The repertoire holds about 540,000 distinct CDR3 sequences, about 16% seen once, with 2.5% to 4% in the top ten. This sample comprised PBMCs from the stem cell graft donor, obtained from the stem cell graft. The receptors here all came from a human donor who donated a stem cell graft to a child with acute lymphoblastic leukemia.

The V gene is TRBV11-2, the J gene TRBJ2-3, with 9 bases matching TRBD1. The CDR3 has 15 residues. The V gene end was trimmed by 6 bases and the J gene end by 4 bases; junction bases not matched to a gene: 8. Germline CDR1 is SGHAT and CDR2 is FQNNGV. This chain's CDR3 is CASRTYRGHADTQYF. The CDR3 nucleotides read TGTGCCAGCAGGACATACAGGGGGCACGCAGATACGCAGTATTTT.

This chain links TRBV20-1 with TRBJ1-1; 9 bases agree with TRBD1. This CDR3 has 14 amino acids. J lost 3 bases, V lost 0 bases, and 2 bases had no gene match. Germline V gives CDR1 DFQATT, CDR2 SNEGSKA (reference sequence). CDR3 bases: TGCAGTGCTAGAGATGGGGACAGGGACACTGAAGCTTTCTTT. Amino acids: CSARDGDRDTEAFF.

The rearrangement joins TRBV4-1 to TRBJ2-2, with 7 bases that match TRBD1. Germline CDR1 is MGHRA and CDR2 is YSYEKL. This CDR3 contains 16 residues. The trim removed 4 bases at V and 5 bases at J, leaving 10 bases unmatched. CDR3 region: CASSPPIRGRTGELFF. The CDR3 region has the DNA TGCGCCAGCAGCCCTCCAATAAGGGGGCGGACCGGGGAGCTGTTTTTT.

The rearrangement joins TRBV28 to TRBJ2-1; 16 bases are shared with TRBD2. The CDR3 covers 17 residues. Germline V gene lookup returns CDR1 MDHEN and CDR2 SYDVKM. V gave up 2 bases and J gave up 8 bases; unmatched junction bases: 6. CDR3 sequence reads: CASSLGPGLAGGYEQFF. The CDR3 DNA sequence: TGTGCCAGCAGTTTAGGCCCGGGACTAGCGGGGGGGTATGAGCAGTTCTTC.

V usage is TRBV12-3 or TRBV12-4 and J usage is TRBJ1-4; 7 bases are a match to TRBD1. The CDR3 runs 15 residues. V shed 5 bases and J 7 bases; nucleotides not matched to a gene: 10. CDR3 protein: CASSPEGALGEKLFF. DNA for the CDR3: TGTGCCAGCAGTCCAGAGGGGGCTCTCGGTGAAAAACTGTTTTTT.

The chain recombines TRBV4-1 with TRBJ2-5, with D possibly being TRBD2 (5 bases). The CDR3 consists of 20 residues. The V end was cut by 2 bases, the J end by 5 bases, with 30 bases between. CDR1 is MGHRA, CDR2 YSYEKL, per germline. The CDR3 DNA follows: TGCGCCAGCAGCCAATGGAAACGACAAGGGAAACAAACCACGGGGGAGACCCAGTACTTC. It encodes CASSQWKRQGKQTTGETQYF.

This clonotype was observed a few times. The chain carries TRBV7-9 and TRBJ2-7, with D unresolved. The CDR3 covers 14 residues. Germline CDR1 is SEHNR and CDR2 is FQNEAQ (reference sequence). The ends were cut back, 3 bases at V and 2 bases at J, with 11 bases in the middle. The CDR3: CASSFEVGTYEQYF. Here the CDR3 DNA reads TGTGCCAGCAGCTTTGAGGTTGGCACCTACGAGCAGTACTTC.

The chain employs TRBV7-3 and TRBJ2-7; no clear D gene. V was trimmed by 2 bases and J by 0 bases, leaving 8 bases between them. Germline V gene lookup returns CDR1 SGHTA and CDR2 FQGTGA. This CDR3 contains 14 residues. The CDR3 bases are TGTGCCAGCAGCTTATCGCAGGACTCCTACGAGCAGTACTTC. Encoded protein: CASSLSQDSYEQYF.

This chain links TRBV5-1 with TRBJ1-2; tentative D call: TRBD1 (6 bases). The CDR3 extends over 17 amino acids. Deletions cut 4 bases from V and 7 bases from J, with 26 bases between. Germline CDR1 reads SGHRS; CDR2 reads YFSETQ. The DNA for the CDR3 is TGCGCCAGCAGCAAGATCATACCCGACAGGCCGTCTGTTGGCTACACCTTC. This gives the protein CASSKIIPDRPSVGYTF.

The CDR3 bases are TGCGCCAGCAGCCAAGTTAGGGGGCCCTCGTATCAGCCCCAGCATTTT. Residues: CASSQVRGPSYQPQHF. The chain carries TRBV4-1 and TRBJ1-5; 7 nucleotides align to TRBD1. Germline V lookup: CDR1 MGHRA, CDR2 YSYEKL. This CDR3 is 16 amino acids long. The V gene end was trimmed by 1 base and the J gene end by 5 bases; junction bases not matched to a gene: 8.

This clonotype has a handful of counts. The genes are TRBV20-1 and TRBJ1-2; D might be TRBD1 (6 bases). Trimming removed 6 bases at V and 4 bases at J, with 18 bases between. Germline V gene data show CDR1 as DFQATT and CDR2 as SNEGSKA (reference sequence). The CDR3 sequence is 14 residues long. The CDR3 DNA follows: TGCAGTGCCCACTTATTCGACAGGCGCTATGGCTACACCTTC. This gives the protein CSAHLFDRRYGYTF.

This chain joins TRBV6-1 and TRBJ2-1; 13 nucleotides line up with TRBD2. The junction had 7 bases not matched to a gene; V was cut back by 5 bases and J by 6 bases. Germline values: CDR1 MNHNS, CDR2 SASEGT. This CDR3 has 16 residues. This chain's CDR3 is CASSPWTSGSANEQFF. The CDR3 bases are TGTGCCAGCAGTCCCTGGACTAGCGGGAGTGCCAATGAGCAGTTCTTC.

This clonotype has only a few counts. The chain carries TRBV18 and TRBJ2-7; weak D call: TRBD1 (6 bases). The germline CDR1 and CDR2 sequences are KGHSH and LQKENI. V shed 2 bases and J shed 1 base, with 9 bases lying between them. The CDR3 consists of 14 residues. CDR3 protein: CASSPKQGSYEQYF. The DNA of the CDR3 is TGTGCCAGCTCACCAAAACAGGGTTCCTACGAGCAGTACTTC.

Only a few counts were recorded for this clonotype. The chain combines TRBV12-5 with TRBJ1-2, with D perhaps matching TRBD1 (5 bases). CDR3 length: 13 residues. V shed 4 bases and J shed 4 bases, with 10 bases lying between them. The germline V gene encodes CDR1 LGHNT and CDR2 FRNRAP. CDR3 residues: CASGSDTFYGYTF. The DNA for the CDR3 is TGTGCTAGTGGTTCGGACACGTTCTATGGCTACACCTTC.

The gene calls are TRBV5-1 and TRBJ2-7; possible D gene TRBD1, 5 bases. The CDR3 length is 13 residues. V was pared by 0 bases and J by 6 bases, with 10 bases between. Per germline, CDR1 SGHRS and CDR2 YFSETQ. The CDR3 DNA is TGCGCCAGCAGCTTGGTCAGGGTGTCCGAGCAGTACTTC. It is translated as CASSLVRVSEQYF.

The CDR3 DNA reads as TGCGCCAGCGGGACTAGCGGGATGGAGACCCAGTACTTC. Its protein is CASGTSGMETQYF. This rearrangement joins TRBV4-1 to TRBJ2-5; 13 bases are a match to TRBD2. From germline, CDR1 is MGHRA and CDR2 YSYEKL. There are 13 residues in the CDR3. The J segment lost 5 bases and the V segment lost 8 bases, leaving 2 bases of the junction unmatched.

This clonotype was seen ten or more times. The rearrangement uses TRBV7-9 and TRBJ1-6; 7 bases are a match to TRBD1. V shed 5 bases, J shed 7 bases, and the junction held 8 bases outside the gene matches. The CDR3 is 15 residues long. Germline V gene data show CDR1 as SEHNR and CDR2 as FQNEAQ (reference sequence). CDR3 residues: CASSPRTGENSPLHF. CDR3 nucleotides: TGTGCCAGCAGCCCGAGGACAGGAGAGAATTCACCCCTCCACTTT.

The V call is TRBV5-5, the J call TRBJ2-2, with 7 bases aligning to TRBD1. The CDR3 extends over 15 amino acids. Germline-derived CDR1 and CDR2 are SGHKS and YYEKEE (reference sequence). The V segment lost 5 bases and the J segment 2 bases; nucleotides outside the gene matches: 6. CDR3 in amino acids: CASRYGTANTGELFF. The CDR3 DNA reads TGTGCCAGCAGATACGGGACAGCTAACACCGGGGAGCTGTTTTTT.

This clonotype has just a few counts. The CDR3 sequence: CASSQGVLYNEQFF. The CDR3 nucleotides are TGCGCCAGCAGCCAAGGGGTGCTCTACAATGAGCAGTTCTTC. The chain couples TRBV4-1 to TRBJ2-1, with no clear D. The CDR3 contains 14 residues. Germline assignment: CDR1 MGHRA and CDR2 YSYEKL. V gave up 1 base and J gave up 3 bases, with 7 bases separating them.

This chain uses TRBV4-1 with TRBJ2-1; weak D call: TRBD1 (6 bases). This CDR3 has 14 residues. The V end lost 3 bases, the J end lost 10 bases, and 16 bases lay between the germline ends. CDR1 and CDR2 (germline): MGHRA, YSYEKL. The CDR3: CASSHLFRQVEQFF. Written as DNA, the CDR3 is TGCGCCAGCAGCCACCTTTTCCGACAGGTCGAGCAGTTCTTC.

This clonotype has a handful of counts. This rearrangement joins TRBV20-1 to TRBJ1-2; D ambiguous. V lost 2 bases and J 0 bases, leaving 7 bases between the germline ends. The CDR3 loop spans 13 amino acids. Germline V lookup: CDR1 DFQATT, CDR2 SNEGSKA (reference sequence). The CDR3 is CSARSQTNYGYTF. For the CDR3, the DNA is TGCAGTGCTAGATCCCAGACTAACTATGGCTACACCTTC.

This clonotype was seen a handful of times. This rearrangement joins TRBV27 to TRBJ2-2; D remains ambiguous. Germline V gives CDR1 MNHEY, CDR2 SMNVEV (reference sequence). CDR3 length equals 14 residues. V lost 5 bases and J lost 1, with 8 bases in between. The CDR3 region has the DNA TGTGCCAGCAGTAACGGCTGGAACACCGGGGAGCTGTTTTTT. Its protein product is CASSNGWNTGELFF.

This clonotype was found a few times. The chain is built from TRBV4-2 and TRBJ2-7; 8 positions agree with TRBD2. This CDR3 has 15 residues. The germline V gene encodes CDR1 LGHNA and CDR2 YNFKEQ. V trimming: 0 bases; J trimming: 5 bases; junction bases outside the gene matches: 6. This CDR3 reads CASSQESGTRNEQYF. The CDR3 bases are TGTGCCAGCAGCCAAGAATCGGGGACTAGAAACGAGCAGTACTTC.

As for this clonotype: The junction shows a germline mismatch at one end, possibly a read error. The chain uses TRBV7-9 and TRBJ2-1, with D tentatively TRBD2 (6 bases). CDR3 size: 15 residues. Germline lookup yields CDR1 SEHNR and CDR2 FQNEAQ (reference sequence). The CDR3 spells CASSPFRDSYSEQFF. Here the CDR3 DNA reads TGTGCCAGCAGCCCCTTCCGGGACTCCTACAGTGAGCAGTTCTTC. The variable domain in full, completed from reference TRBV7-9 and TRBJ2-1, reads DTGVSQNPRHKITKRGQNVTFRCDPISEHNRLYWYRQTLGQGPEFLTYFQNEAQLEKSRLLSDRFSAERPKGSFSTLEIQRTEQGDSAMYLCASSPFRDSYSEQFFGPGTRLTVL.